This is a list of T cell receptor beta chains from one sample in a study of blood T cell repertoires in COVID-19. Produced via immunoSEQ multiplex PCR; TCRdb's table is partial and in-frame only. The data hold 95,000 to 100,000 clones, with around 87% observed a single time. Source material: peripheral blood. All receptors derive from a woman aged 25-40 years with acute or convalescent COVID-19. Both conserved end residues are part of each CDR3. A D gene is named only where the DNA matches it firmly. Size values are once, few and many counts, or a class for expanded clones, and some rows have none.

CDR3nt	CDR3aa	v_gene	d_gene	abundance	j_gene
TGTGCCAGCACCCCACAGGGTTGGAAAGATACGCAGTATTTT	CASTPQGWKDTQYF	TRBV2	.	.	TRBJ2-3
TGTGCCAGCTCACCGGTAGGCGGGTCTCAAGAGACCCAGTACTTC	CASSPVGGSQETQYF	TRBV18	.	.	TRBJ2-5
TGTGCCAGCAGTCCCGGACAGGTCCAAGCTTTCTTT	CASSPGQVQAFF	TRBV12-3/TRBV12-4	TRBD1	.	TRBJ1-1
TGTGCCAGCAGTCAAGGGAGGACGTCTATTAACTATGGCTACACCTTC	CASSQGRTSINYGYTF	TRBV3-1/TRBV3-2	.	few	TRBJ1-2
TGTGCCAGCAGTCTTGGGACAGGACCTTCCTACGAGCAGTACTTC	CASSLGTGPSYEQYF	TRBV27	TRBD1	.	TRBJ2-7
TGTGCCAGCAGTTTAGGGGGGAACCTCTACAATGAGCAGTTCTTC	CASSLGGNLYNEQFF	TRBV27	.	.	TRBJ2-1
TGTGCCAGCAGCCCCCCCGGGAACCCTCCAAACTATGGCTACACCTTC	CASSPPGNPPNYGYTF	TRBV7-6	.	.	TRBJ1-2
TGTGCCATCAGCCGTGACAGGGTAAATTCACCCCTCCACTTT	CAISRDRVNSPLHF	TRBV10-3	TRBD1	once	TRBJ1-6
TGTGCCAGCTCACAACAGGGGATAACCGGGGAGCTGTTTTTT	CASSQQGITGELFF	TRBV18	TRBD1	.	TRBJ2-2
TGTGCCAGCAGTGACTCCCTCACCGGGGAGCTGTTTTTT	CASSDSLTGELFF	TRBV6-4	.	.	TRBJ2-2
TGTGCCAGCACCGAGGGATGGGGGAACACTGAAGCTTTCTTT	CASTEGWGNTEAFF	TRBV2	.	.	TRBJ1-1
TGTGCCACCAGCAGAGATGGGACAGGGGGCTACGAGCAGTACTTC	CATSRDGTGGYEQYF	TRBV15	TRBD1	few	TRBJ2-7
TGTGCCAGCAGTGAATGGAGTCCTCGCATTGGGGCGCGAGGCTACACCTTC	CASSEWSPRIGARGYTF	TRBV28	.	.	TRBJ1-2
TGTGCCAGCCAACCCGGAGGACAGGGGTACGAAAAACTGTTTTTT	CASQPGGQGYEKLFF	TRBV28	TRBD1	.	TRBJ1-4
TGCAGCGCGTCTAAGGGACAGGGCCCCAACGAGCAGTACTTC	CSASKGQGPNEQYF	TRBV29-1	TRBD1	.	TRBJ2-7
TGTGCCATCCGGCAGGGGGGAACTAATGAAAAACTGTTTTTT	CAIRQGGTNEKLFF	TRBV28	TRBD1	.	TRBJ1-4
TGCGCCAGCAGACTTCTCGGGGGGCGAGATTACAATGAGCAGTTCTTC	CASRLLGGRDYNEQFF	TRBV5-1	.	few	TRBJ2-1
TGTGCCAGCAGTTCGAAGCTAGCGGGGGTCGAATACAATGAGCAGTTCTTC	CASSSKLAGVEYNEQFF	TRBV27	TRBD2	.	TRBJ2-1
TGCAGCGTTGAAGATGGGACAGGGGGCTCCTACGAGCAGTACTTC	CSVEDGTGGSYEQYF	TRBV29-1	TRBD1	.	TRBJ2-7
TGTGCCAGCAGCCAAGTTAGACTAGCGGGGGGACTGGGCGAGCAGTACTTC	CASSQVRLAGGLGEQYF	TRBV3-1/TRBV3-2	TRBD2	.	TRBJ2-7
TGTGCCAGCAGTGAATTAGGACAGGAGAATCAGCCCCAGCATTTT	CASSELGQENQPQHF	TRBV2	TRBD1	.	TRBJ1-5
TGTGGGACAGTCTCTAACTATGGCTACACCTTC	CGTVSNYGYTF	TRBV6-5	.	.	TRBJ1-2
TGTGCCAGCAGCTTGACTAGCGGGGGGGCTTCTAGCACAGATACGCAGTATTTT	CASSLTSGGASSTDTQYF	TRBV5-6	TRBD2	.	TRBJ2-3
TGTGCCAGTAGTATGAGTACGAAAACTGAAGCTTTCTTT	CASSMSTKTEAFF	TRBV19	.	.	TRBJ1-1
TGTGCCAGCAGCCCGACAGGGGGCTATGGCTACACCTTC	CASSPTGGYGYTF	TRBV3-1/TRBV3-2	TRBD1	.	TRBJ1-2
TGTGCCAGCAATGGACAGGGGAGCTATAATTCACCCCTCCACTTT	CASNGQGSYNSPLHF	TRBV2	TRBD1	.	TRBJ1-6
TGTGCCAGCAGCCCAGGGGTAGGAAACACCATATATTTT	CASSPGVGNTIYF	TRBV7-6	.	.	TRBJ1-3
TGCGCCAGCAGCCAGGAACGGACTTCAGGCTCTGGAAACACCATATATTTT	CASSQERTSGSGNTIYF	TRBV4-1	.	.	TRBJ1-3
TGTGCCAGCAGCTTATCAGGGCACTCTGGAAACACCATATATTTT	CASSLSGHSGNTIYF	TRBV7-3	.	few	TRBJ1-3
TGTGCCAGCAGCGTAGGTCCGGAGAGCTCCTACGAGCAGTACTTC	CASSVGPESSYEQYF	TRBV9	.	.	TRBJ2-7
TGTGCCAGCAGCTCCCTCACCGGGCGAACCGGGGACTTC	CASSSLTGRTGDF	TRBV11-3	.	.	TRBJ2-7
TGTGCCAGCAGCCCTGGGACAGGGGGTTCACCCCTCCACTTT	CASSPGTGGSPLHF	TRBV7-9	TRBD1	once	TRBJ1-6
TGCAGCGTCCGACAGGGTTCTAGCAATCAGCCCCAGCATTTT	CSVRQGSSNQPQHF	TRBV29-1	TRBD1	.	TRBJ1-5
TGTGCCAGTATCACACGGGGGAAGAACACTGAAGCTTTCTTT	CASITRGKNTEAFF	TRBV19	.	.	TRBJ1-1
TGTGCCAGCAATGGACTCCCGAACACTGAAGCTTTCTTT	CASNGLPNTEAFF	TRBV2	.	.	TRBJ1-1
TGTGCCAGTAGTATAGGCAGGATGCGATACACTGAAGCTTTCTTT	CASSIGRMRYTEAFF	TRBV19	.	once	TRBJ1-1
TGCGCCAGCCGCCCGGGACTGAAGGGCACCGGGGAGCTGTTTTTT	CASRPGLKGTGELFF	TRBV10-2	.	.	TRBJ2-2
TGCGCCAGCAGCTTGGGACAGGGGGGTTCACCCCTCCACTTT	CASSLGQGGSPLHF	TRBV5-1	TRBD1	.	TRBJ1-6
TGTGCCAGCAGCCCTAACCGACTAGCGGTGCACTACGAGCAGTACTTC	CASSPNRLAVHYEQYF	TRBV4-2	TRBD2	.	TRBJ2-7
TGTGCCAGCTCACCACCGGAATCAGGCCTACTGAACACTGAAGCTTTCTTT	CASSPPESGLLNTEAFF	TRBV18	.	.	TRBJ1-1
TGTGCCAGCAGCACCTACGGGGGTCCTGAAGCTTTCTTT	CASSTYGGPEAFF	TRBV5-6	.	.	TRBJ1-1
TGCGCCAGCAGCTTCGTCGGGACAGGCACAGATACGCAGTATTTT	CASSFVGTGTDTQYF	TRBV5-1	TRBD1	.	TRBJ2-3
TGTGCCAGCAGCCAACTATCGGACAGGCAGCCTCTCTACGAGCAGTACTTC	CASSQLSDRQPLYEQYF	TRBV11-3	TRBD1	.	TRBJ2-7
TGTGCCAGCAGTTACGCCCGGCAGGCGTATGGCTACACCTTC	CASSYARQAYGYTF	TRBV6-5	.	.	TRBJ1-2
TGCGCCAGCAGCTTTGGACAGATGCATTCACCCCTCCACTTT	CASSFGQMHSPLHF	TRBV5-1	.	once	TRBJ1-6
TGCGCCAGCAGCTTCCAATTTGACAGGGGGAACACCGGGGAGCTGTTTTTT	CASSFQFDRGNTGELFF	TRBV5-1	TRBD1	.	TRBJ2-2
TGTGCCAGCCTTGAGCGCACCGGGGAGCTGTTTTTT	CASLERTGELFF	TRBV27	.	.	TRBJ2-2
TGCGCCAGCAGCCATGGACAGCTGTACTTC	CASSHGQLYF	TRBV4-1	.	.	TRBJ2-7
TGTGCCAGCAGCCTCCGGGGGTTAAAGCCCGGGGAGCTGTTTTTT	CASSLRGLKPGELFF	TRBV4-2	.	.	TRBJ2-2
TGTGCCAGCACCGCTATTTCGCGGTATGGGTATGGCTACACCTTC	CASTAISRYGYGYTF	TRBV6-6	.	.	TRBJ1-2
TGTGCCGCAGACAGGGGTGGCGGCAATCAGCCCCAGCATTTT	CAADRGGGNQPQHF	TRBV10-3	TRBD1	.	TRBJ1-5
TGTGCCAGCAGCTTCTTAGCGGGGGGCACAGATACGCAGTATTTT	CASSFLAGGTDTQYF	TRBV5-6	TRBD2	once	TRBJ2-3
TGTGCCAGTACGGAGGGCTCTGGAAACACCATATATTTT	CASTEGSGNTIYF	TRBV19	.	.	TRBJ1-3
TGTGCCAGCAGTTTTAGGGGATCAGAAGGCTATAGCACAGATACGCAGTATTTT	CASSFRGSEGYSTDTQYF	TRBV27	.	.	TRBJ2-3
TGCGCCAGCAGCTTAGGGACAGGGAGTGGGGCCAACGTCCTGACTTTC	CASSLGTGSGANVLTF	TRBV5-1	TRBD1	.	TRBJ2-6
TGTGCCAGCAGTTGGACAGGGAACTCACCCCTCCACTTT	CASSWTGNSPLHF	TRBV2	TRBD1	.	TRBJ1-6
TGTGCCTGGAGAGTAGCGGGGCCCTTAGATACGCAGTATTTT	CAWRVAGPLDTQYF	TRBV30	TRBD2	.	TRBJ2-3
TGTGCCAGTAATTACCCCGGCAATGAGCAGTTCTTC	CASNYPGNEQFF	TRBV19	.	.	TRBJ2-1